These T cell receptor beta chains were read from a single sample in a study of human T cells and chemical hapten exposure. MiXCR, applied by TCRdb to the RACE reads, yields one record per CDR3 protein. The sample has about 65,000 distinct CDR3 sequences; approximately 6.1% are singletons. The sample was whole blood. The receptors stem from a female donor in good health. Some clones in this sample may be carry-over from other donors' samples. Both conserved end residues are trimmed from each CDR3. The order of the fields is V gene, D gene, CDR3 protein. The D gene is left open where the match is weak.

V: TRBV20-1; D: -; CDR3: SAPGPRSSYEQY
V: TRBV10-3; D: -; CDR3: AIRRTASYGYT
V: TRBV3-1; D: TRBD2; CDR3: ASSASGPWGNIQY
V: TRBV6-5; D: TRBD1; CDR3: ASSIGTGVTTDTQY
V: TRBV2; D: -; CDR3: ASSESRDTVSYGYT
V: TRBV29-1; D: TRBD2; CDR3: SVVLAGGSGANVLT
V: TRBV19; D: -; CDR3: ASTHGGAYEQY
V: TRBV27; D: -; CDR3: ASSSGGSSYNEQF
V: TRBV11-2; D: -; CDR3: ASSLHRDFEQF
V: TRBV7-9; D: -; CDR3: ASSLGPSEAKNIQY
V: TRBV6-1; D: -; CDR3: ASSETPSTPYGYT
V: TRBV5-1; D: -; CDR3: ASSLGGEKLF
V: TRBV6-5; D: -; CDR3: ASSLFRFLRETQY
V: TRBV30; D: TRBD1; CDR3: AWSAIGTGGNNEQF
V: TRBV7-9; D: -; CDR3: ASSPYLRLAKNIQY
V: TRBV7-2; D: TRBD1; CDR3: ASSSGGGPDTQY
V: TRBV10-2; D: TRBD1; CDR3: ASSDGRGLETQY
V: TRBV5-5; D: -; CDR3: ASSLGAGANTGELF
V: TRBV14; D: -; CDR3: ASGAGDSPLH
V: TRBV20-1; D: -; CDR3: SASPSGLPNYGYT
V: TRBV20-1; D: -; CDR3: SANSEMGHEQF
V: TRBV11-2; D: -; CDR3: ASRNNRAGGTDTQY
V: TRBV6-1; D: TRBD1; CDR3: ASNRGDRGTYEQY
V: TRBV6-1; D: TRBD1; CDR3: ASSDRGLDKNIQY
V: TRBV20-1; D: -; CDR3: SAKTPGNTIY
V: TRBV5-1; D: TRBD1; CDR3: ASSFRGLYETQY
V: TRBV10-3; D: -; CDR3: AISSRDTEETQY
V: TRBV11-2; D: -; CDR3: ASSFRTGRYNSPLH
V: TRBV27; D: TRBD2; CDR3: ASSLDAGGTDTQY